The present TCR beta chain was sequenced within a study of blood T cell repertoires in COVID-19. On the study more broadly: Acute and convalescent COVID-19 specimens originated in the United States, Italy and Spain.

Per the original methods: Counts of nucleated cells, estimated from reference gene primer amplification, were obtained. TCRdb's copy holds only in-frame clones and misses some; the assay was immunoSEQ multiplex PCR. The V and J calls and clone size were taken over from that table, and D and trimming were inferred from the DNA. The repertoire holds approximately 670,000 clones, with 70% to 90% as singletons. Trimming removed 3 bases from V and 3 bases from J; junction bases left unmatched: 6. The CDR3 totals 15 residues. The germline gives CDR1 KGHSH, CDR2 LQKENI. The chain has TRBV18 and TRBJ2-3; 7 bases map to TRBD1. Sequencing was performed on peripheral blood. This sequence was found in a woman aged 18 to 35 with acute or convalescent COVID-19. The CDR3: CASSPTGIVTDTQYF. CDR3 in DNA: TGTGCCAGCTCACCGACAGGGATAGTAACAGATACGCAGTATTTT. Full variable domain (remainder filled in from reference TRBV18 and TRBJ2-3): NAGVMQNPRHLVRRRGQEARLRCSPMKGHSHVYWYRQLPEEGLKFMVYLQKENIIDESGMPKERFSAEFPKEGPSILRIQQVVRGDSAAYFCASSPTGIVTDTQYFGPGTRLTVL.